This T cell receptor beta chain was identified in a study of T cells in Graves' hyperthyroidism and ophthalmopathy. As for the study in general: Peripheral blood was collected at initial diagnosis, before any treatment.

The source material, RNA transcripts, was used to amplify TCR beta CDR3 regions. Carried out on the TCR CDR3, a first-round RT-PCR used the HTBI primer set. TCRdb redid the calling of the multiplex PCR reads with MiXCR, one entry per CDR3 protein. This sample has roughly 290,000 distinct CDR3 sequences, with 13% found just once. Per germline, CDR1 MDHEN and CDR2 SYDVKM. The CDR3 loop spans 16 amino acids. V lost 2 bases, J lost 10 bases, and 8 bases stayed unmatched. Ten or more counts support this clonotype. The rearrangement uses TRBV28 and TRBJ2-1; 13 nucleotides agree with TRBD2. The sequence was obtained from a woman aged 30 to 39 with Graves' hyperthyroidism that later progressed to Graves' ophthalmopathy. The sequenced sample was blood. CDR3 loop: CASSLPTSGGTWEQFF. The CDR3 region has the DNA TGTGCCAGCAGTTTACCGACTAGCGGGGGGACATGGGAGCAGTTCTTC.